This passage covers 16 T cell receptor beta chains from one sample sequenced in a study of OX40 agonist ivuxolimab in advanced cancers. Sequencing used immunoSEQ multiplex PCR; TCRdb keeps in-frame clones, though not all of them. The sample records approximately 31,000 clones, over 60% being singletons. The sequencing used CD4+ or CD8+ T cells sorted from blood, collected in a trial of the OX40 agonist ivuxolimab. These receptors all come from an adult with an advanced solid tumor such as melanoma, head and neck, liver or kidney cancer.

The gene calls are TRBV5-1 and TRBJ2-3; D gene uncertain. Germline assignment: CDR1 SGHRS and CDR2 YFSETQ. The CDR3 is made up of 13 amino acids. The ends were cut back, 4 bases at V and 3 bases at J, with 9 bases in the middle. CDR3 bases: TGCGCCAGCAGCCTAGTGGCGACAGATACGCAGTATTTT. It encodes CASSLVATDTQYF.

V and J are TRBV5-4 and TRBJ1-6; D unresolved. Germline V gene data show CDR1 as SGHNT and CDR2 as YYREEE (reference sequence). This CDR3 has 15 residues. Deletions cut 0 bases from V and 7 bases from J, with 11 bases between. The CDR3 DNA is TGTGCCAGCAGCTTGGGGAGCCTAACGAATTCACCCCTCCACTTT. Translation gives CASSLGSLTNSPLHF.

CDR3 in DNA: TGTGCCAGCAGCCCCCGGGGGAATCTCGATGAGCAGTTCTTC. Amino acid sequence: CASSPRGNLDEQFF. V and J are TRBV6-1 and TRBJ2-1; TRBD2 might be the D (6 bases). Trimming stripped 6 bases from V and 8 bases from J, with 17 bases between. The CDR3 length is 14 residues. CDR1 and CDR2 from the germline V gene are MNHNS and SASEGT.

The V gene is TRBV2, the J gene TRBJ2-7; 8 bases map to TRBD2. This CDR3 has 15 amino acids. Germline CDR1 is SNHLY and CDR2 is FYNNEI. Trimming removed 4 bases from V and 0 bases from J; junction bases left unmatched: 5. CDR3 sequence (DNA): TGTGCCAGCAGTGTATCGGGGGGGGGCTCCTACGAGCAGTACTTC. Protein sequence: CASSVSGGGSYEQYF.

This chain joins TRBV29-1 and TRBJ2-7; no definite D call. There are 11 residues in the CDR3. Germline lookup yields CDR1 SQVTM and CDR2 ANQGSEA. The V end was cut by 4 bases, the J end by 7 bases, with 11 bases between. CDR3 sequence reads: CSVVGAREQYF. Written as DNA, the CDR3 is TGCAGCGTTGTCGGCGCTAGGGAGCAGTACTTC.

This rearrangement joins TRBV28 to TRBJ1-1, with a tentative D call TRBD1 (5 bases). The germline gives CDR1 MDHEN, CDR2 SYDVKM. This CDR3 spans 12 amino acids. V lost 9 bases, J lost 5 bases, and 13 bases lay in between. The CDR3 DNA sequence: TGTGCCAGTACGGGGGGAGGGACTGAAGCTTTCTTT. Protein product: CASTGGGTEAFF. The variable domain in full, completed from reference TRBV28 and TRBJ1-1, reads DVKVTQSSRYLVKRTGEKVFLECVQDMDHENMFWYRQDPGLGLRLIYFSYDVKMKEKGDIPEGYSVSREKKERFSLILESASTNQTSMYLCASTGGGTEAFFGQGTRLTVV.

The CDR3 sequence is CASSAGLDGYTF. The CDR3 nucleotides are TGCGCCAGCAGCGCCGGTTTGGATGGCTACACCTTC. The chain is built from TRBV5-1 and TRBJ1-2; D is undetermined. From germline, CDR1 is SGHRS and CDR2 YFSETQ. V shed 4 bases and J shed 6 bases, with 10 bases lying between them. This CDR3 has 12 residues.

The chain carries TRBV7-9 and TRBJ1-5; 8 bases map to TRBD1. The ends lost 6 bases at V and 0 bases at J; junction bases unmatched: 4. Looked up from germline, CDR1 is SEHNR and CDR2 is FQNEAQ (reference sequence). This CDR3 region has 15 residues. The CDR3 is CASSPTGDSNQPQHF. CDR3 in DNA: TGTGCCAGCAGTCCGACAGGGGATAGCAATCAGCCCCAGCATTTT.

This clone was counted a single time. The chain joins TRBV5-1 to TRBJ2-3; 10 nucleotides align to TRBD2. J gave up 6 bases and V 2 bases, and 3 bases lay outside the gene matches. This CDR3 contains 14 residues. CDR1 is SGHRS and CDR2 is YFSETQ in the germline V gene. CDR3 protein: CASSLTSGADTQYF. CDR3 coding DNA: TGCGCCAGCAGCTTAACTAGCGGGGCGGATACGCAGTATTTT.

This clone turned up a few times. The DNA of the CDR3 is TGTGCCAGCAGCTTAGGACTAGCGGGGGGGGCGGAAGAGCAGTACTTC. Translated: CASSLGLAGGAEEQYF. V is TRBV5-4 and J is TRBJ2-7; 15 bases line up with TRBD2. CDR3 length: 16 residues. Trimming removed 2 bases from V and 7 bases from J; junction bases left unmatched: 7. CDR1 is SGHNT, CDR2 YYREEE, per germline (reference sequence).

The gene calls are TRBV2 and TRBJ2-2; perhaps TRBD2 as D (6 bases). The CDR3 is made up of 15 amino acids. CDR1 is SNHLY, CDR2 FYNNEI, per germline. Trimming left V 2 bases short and J 5 bases short, with 12 bases between. The CDR3 nucleotides are TGTGCCAGCAGTGAATGGGCAGGGAGGACCGGGGAGCTGTTTTTT. The encoded protein is CASSEWAGRTGELFF.

The rearrangement links TRBV5-1 to TRBJ1-4; D is unresolved. The V end lost 0 bases, the J end lost 3 bases, and 6 bases lay between the germline ends. CDR1 and CDR2 (germline): SGHRS, YFSETQ. This CDR3 spans 14 amino acids. The CDR3 sequence is CASSLGQSNEKLFF. The CDR3 DNA follows: TGCGCCAGCAGCTTGGGGCAGTCTAATGAAAAACTGTTTTTT.

V is TRBV5-5 and J is TRBJ1-1, with D perhaps TRBD1 (6 bases). Germline V gives CDR1 SGHKS, CDR2 YYEKEE (reference sequence). This CDR3 spans 14 amino acids. Trimming shortened V by 3 bases and J by 2 bases, and 11 bases separated the two germline ends. The DNA for the CDR3 is TGTGCCAGCAGCTACAGGGATTACAACACTGAAGCTTTCTTT. Residues: CASSYRDYNTEAFF.

This chain joins TRBV28 and TRBJ2-1; no clear D. The V and J ends lost 10 bases and 4 bases respectively, with 14 bases between them. The CDR3 covers 13 residues. The germline CDR1 and CDR2 sequences are MDHEN and SYDVKM. CDR3 in DNA: TGTGCCACCTCCGCCTACTTTTACAATGAGCAGTTCTTC. It specifies CATSAYFYNEQFF.

This sequence joins TRBV6-5 and TRBJ2-3; 7 bases are shared with TRBD1. The CDR3 sequence is 13 residues long. The germline V gene encodes CDR1 MNHEY and CDR2 SVGAGI. Losses at the gene ends were 10 bases for V and 5 bases for J; bases not matched to a gene: 9. The CDR3 DNA is TGTGCCACCCGCCGGACAGGCCTAGATACGCAGTATTTT. This translates into CATRRTGLDTQYF.

This chain joins TRBV19 and TRBJ1-1; no definite D call. The CDR3 length is 14 residues. The germline V gene has CDR1 LNHDA and CDR2 SQIVND (reference sequence). With 7 bases removed from V and 1 base from J, the gap between germline ends came to 13 bases. The chain's CDR3 is CASKHLKWNTEAFF. For the CDR3, the DNA is TGTGCCAGTAAGCACCTGAAATGGAACACTGAAGCTTTCTTT.